This entry lists 10 T cell receptor beta chains sequenced from one sample in a study of spatial heterogeneity in lung cancer. General study findings and limits: Counts of expanded alpha and beta TCRs within tumors tracked the tumor nonsynonymous mutation count.

For these receptors, no antigen is known. TCRdb used MiXCR to reprocess the 5' RACE reads, holding one entry per CDR3 protein. The table lists around 4,900 distinct CDR3 sequences, 9.5% to 15% of them singletons, with about a quarter in the top ten. Described time point: sample taken at primary tumor resection. The sample was lung tumor tissue, taken at surgery. The receptors derive from a male donor with early-stage non-small cell lung cancer.

This clonotype was seen only a few times. Because the CDR3 is missing its conserved closing phenylalanine or tryptophan, this is likely a read error. The J gene is TRBJ2-5, the V gene TRBV7-8; perhaps TRBD1 as D (6 bases). This CDR3 has 14 amino acids. The V end lost 8 bases, the J end lost 3 bases, and 16 bases lay between the germline ends. Per germline, CDR1 SGHVS and CDR2 FQNEAQ. CDR3 sequence reads: CASLWRGGKETQYL. The CDR3 DNA reads as TGTGCCAGCCTCTGGCGAGGGGGAAAAGAGACCCAGTACTTG.

Within the sample, this clonotype is medium-sized. The CDR3 DNA reads as TGTGCCAGCAGTTACTATCCAAGAACCTCCTACGAGCAGTACTTC. Translating it yields CASSYYPRTSYEQYF. The gene calls are TRBV6-5 and TRBJ2-7; D gene unclear. Trimming cost V 1 base and J 0 bases, with 10 bases left between them. Germline V CDR1 and CDR2: MNHEY, SVGAGI. This CDR3 is 15 amino acids long.

This clonotype was counted many times. The V and J genes are TRBV27 and TRBJ1-4; no clear D gene. The germline V gene has CDR1 MNHEY and CDR2 SMNVEV (reference sequence). Between the trimmed V and J ends, which lost 5 bases and 8 bases, there was a span of 9 bases. This CDR3 spans 12 amino acids. Here the CDR3 DNA reads TGTGCCAGCAGTGCCTCACGCGAAAAACTGTTTTTT. The encoded protein is CASSASREKLFF.

Notes on this clonotype: Being one base from a much bigger clone, this may be a read error. The genes are TRBV6-5 and TRBJ1-6; D is ambiguous. The V end lost 6 bases, the J end lost 5 bases, and 14 bases lay between the germline ends. The CDR3 length is 15 residues. Germline V gene data show CDR1 as MNHEY and CDR2 as SVGAGI. The CDR3 sequence: CASRSSRWHNSPLHF. As DNA, the CDR3 is TGTGCCAGCAGATCCTCGAGGTGGCATAATTCACCCCTCCACTTT.

Relative to its sample, this clonotype is medium-sized (0.01 to 0.1%). The chain carries TRBV20-1 and TRBJ2-5; no reliable D call. V lost 0 bases to trimming and J lost 11 bases, with 7 bases between them. The CDR3 spans 10 residues. Looked up from germline, CDR1 is DFQATT and CDR2 is SNEGSKA (reference sequence). CDR3 sequence: CSAREGRQYF. The CDR3 bases are TGCAGTGCTAGAGAGGGCCGTCAGTACTTC.

Within the sample, this clonotype is medium-sized. V gene TRBV20-1 combines with J gene TRBJ2-7, with 11 bases fitting TRBD1. Unmatched junction bases numbered 4, after V lost 6 bases and J lost 3 bases. The CDR3 is made up of 13 amino acids. Germline-derived CDR1 and CDR2 are DFQATT and SNEGSKA (reference sequence). DNA for the CDR3: TGCAGTGCCCCGGGACAGGGGGACTACGAGCAGTACTTC. Its protein product is CSAPGQGDYEQYF.

The rearrangement uses TRBV20-1 and TRBJ2-7; 7 bases are shared with TRBD1. The CDR3 is made up of 15 amino acids. The germline gives CDR1 DFQATT, CDR2 SNEGSKA (reference sequence). V shed 0 bases and J 3 bases; nucleotides not matched to a gene: 8. Here the CDR3 reads CSARETTTGSYEQYF. As DNA, the CDR3 is TGCAGTGCTAGAGAAACGACGACAGGGAGCTACGAGCAGTACTTC.

This clonotype was observed at least ten times. The V and J genes are TRBV3-1 and TRBJ2-5; D unclear. The germline gives CDR1 LGHDT, CDR2 YNNKEL (reference sequence). Trimming shortened V by 0 bases and J by 4 bases, and 0 bases separated the two germline ends. The CDR3 sequence is 11 residues long. For the CDR3, the DNA is TGTGCCAGCAGCCAAGAAGAGACCCAGTACTTC. Translating it yields CASSQEETQYF.

This clonotype was counted at least ten times. The V and J genes are TRBV20-1 and TRBJ2-3; 7 bases are shared with TRBD1. The germline V gene has CDR1 DFQATT and CDR2 SNEGSKA (reference sequence). CDR3 size: 15 residues. The junction had 9 bases not matched to a gene; V was cut back by 6 bases and J by 0 bases. The CDR3 region is CSAQPTGSSTDTQYF. CDR3 DNA: TGCAGTGCCCAACCGACAGGGTCAAGCACAGATACGCAGTATTTT.

This clonotype was picked up many times. The CDR3 bases are TGCAGTGCTAGAGCCCCGGCTGGGGGGACAGGGGGTTGGCCCCAGCATTTT. Amino acids: CSARAPAGGTGGWPQHF. The chain has TRBV20-1 and TRBJ1-5; 11 nucleotides agree with TRBD1. Per germline, CDR1 DFQATT and CDR2 SNEGSKA (reference sequence). The V segment lost 1 base and the J segment 9 bases; nucleotides outside the gene matches: 14. The CDR3 totals 17 residues.